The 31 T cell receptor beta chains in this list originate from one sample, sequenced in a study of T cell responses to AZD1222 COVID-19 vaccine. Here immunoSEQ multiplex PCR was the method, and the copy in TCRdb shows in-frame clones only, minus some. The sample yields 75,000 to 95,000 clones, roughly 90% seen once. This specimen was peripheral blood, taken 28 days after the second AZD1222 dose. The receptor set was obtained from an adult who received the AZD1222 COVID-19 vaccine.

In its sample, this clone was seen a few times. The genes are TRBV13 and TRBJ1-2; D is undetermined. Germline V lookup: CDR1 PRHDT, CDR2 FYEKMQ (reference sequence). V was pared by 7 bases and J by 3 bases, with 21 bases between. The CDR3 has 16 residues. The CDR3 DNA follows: TGTGCCAGCACCGTCAAGAACACCAGGCTTTACTATGGCTACACCTTC. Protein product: CASTVKNTRLYYGYTF. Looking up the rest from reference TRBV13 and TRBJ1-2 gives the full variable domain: AAGVIQSPRHLIKEKRETATLKCYPIPRHDTVYWYQQGPGQDPQFLISFYEKMQSDKGSIPDRFSAQQFSDYHSELNMSSLELGDSALYFCASTVKNTRLYYGYTFGSGTRLTVV.

The CDR3 loop is CASSQDGGLGEQFF. For the CDR3, the DNA is TGTGCCAGCAGCCAAGACGGGGGGCTAGGTGAGCAGTTCTTC. This chain joins TRBV3-1 (or the pseudogene TRBV3-2) and TRBJ2-1, with D possibly TRBD2 on 7 matching bases. Trimming removed 0 bases from V and 9 bases from J, with 12 bases in between. The germline V gene encodes CDR1 LGHDT and CDR2 YNNKEL (reference sequence). The CDR3 has 14 residues.

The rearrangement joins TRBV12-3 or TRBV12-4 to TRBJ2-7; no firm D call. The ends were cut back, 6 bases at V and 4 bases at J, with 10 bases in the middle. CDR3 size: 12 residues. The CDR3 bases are TGTGCCAGCAGCTTGGACGTATACGAGCAGTACTTC. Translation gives CASSLDVYEQYF.

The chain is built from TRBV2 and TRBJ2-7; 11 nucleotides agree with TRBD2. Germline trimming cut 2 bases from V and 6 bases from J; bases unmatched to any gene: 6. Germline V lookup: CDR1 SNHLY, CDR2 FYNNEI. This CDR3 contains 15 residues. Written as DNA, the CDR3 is TGTGCCAGCAGTGAAATGACTAGCGGGGTTCTCGAGCAGTACGTC. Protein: CASSEMTSGVLEQYV.

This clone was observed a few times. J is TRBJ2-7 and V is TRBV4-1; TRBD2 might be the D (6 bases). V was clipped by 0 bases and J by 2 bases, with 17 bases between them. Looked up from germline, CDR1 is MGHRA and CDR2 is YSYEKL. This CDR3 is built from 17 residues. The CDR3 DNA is TGCGCCAGCAGCCAAGATGGGGCGGGGTTTGGTGCCTACGAGCAGTACTTC. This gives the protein CASSQDGAGFGAYEQYF.

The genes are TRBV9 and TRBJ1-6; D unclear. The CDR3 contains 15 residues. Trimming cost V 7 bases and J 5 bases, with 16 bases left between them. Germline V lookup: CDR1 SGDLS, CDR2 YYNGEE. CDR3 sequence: CASFLGRQNNSPLHF. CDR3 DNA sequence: TGTGCCAGCTTCCTCGGACGGCAAAATAATTCACCCCTCCACTTT. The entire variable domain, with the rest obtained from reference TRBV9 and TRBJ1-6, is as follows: DSGVTQTPKHLITATGQRVTLRCSPRSGDLSVYWYQQSLDQGLQFLIQYYNGEERAKGNILERFSAQQFPDLHSELNLSSLELGDSALYFCASFLGRQNNSPLHFGNGTRLTVT.

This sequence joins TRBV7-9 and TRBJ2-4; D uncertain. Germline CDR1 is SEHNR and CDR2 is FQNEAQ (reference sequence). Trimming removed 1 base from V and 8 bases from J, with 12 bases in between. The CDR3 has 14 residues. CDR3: CASSLDRQVDIQYF. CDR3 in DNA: TGTGCCAGCAGCTTAGATCGGCAGGTGGACATTCAGTACTTC.

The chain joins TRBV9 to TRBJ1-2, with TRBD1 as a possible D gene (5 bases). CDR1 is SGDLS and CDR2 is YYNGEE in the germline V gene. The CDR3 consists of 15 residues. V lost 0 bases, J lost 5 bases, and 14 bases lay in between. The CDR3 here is CASSVDALGGYGYTF. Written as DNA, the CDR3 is TGTGCCAGCAGCGTAGACGCTTTGGGGGGTTATGGCTACACCTTC.

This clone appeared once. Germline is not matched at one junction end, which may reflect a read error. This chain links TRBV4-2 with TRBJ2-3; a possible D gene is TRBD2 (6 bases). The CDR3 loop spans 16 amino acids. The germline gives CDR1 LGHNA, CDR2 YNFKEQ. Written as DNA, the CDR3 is TGTGCCAGCAGCTCCCGGCCTGAGTCCGTCCCCAGACTAGAGGAGTTT. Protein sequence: CASSSRPESVPRLEEF.

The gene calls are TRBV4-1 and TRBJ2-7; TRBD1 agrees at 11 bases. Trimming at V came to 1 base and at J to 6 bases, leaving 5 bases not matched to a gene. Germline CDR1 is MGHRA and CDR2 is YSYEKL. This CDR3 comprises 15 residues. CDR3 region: CASSQVWTGGFEQYV. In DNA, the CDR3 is TGCGCCAGCAGCCAAGTGTGGACAGGGGGCTTCGAGCAGTACGTC.

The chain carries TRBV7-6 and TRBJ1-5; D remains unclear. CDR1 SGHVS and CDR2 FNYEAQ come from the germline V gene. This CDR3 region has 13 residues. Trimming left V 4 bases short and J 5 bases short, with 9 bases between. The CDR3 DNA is TGTGCCAGCAGCTCGGGCGGGGATCAGCCCCAGCATTTT. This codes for CASSSGGDQPQHF.

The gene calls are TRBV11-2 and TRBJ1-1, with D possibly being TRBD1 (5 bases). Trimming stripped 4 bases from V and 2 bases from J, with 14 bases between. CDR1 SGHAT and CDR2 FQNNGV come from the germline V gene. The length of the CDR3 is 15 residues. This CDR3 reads CASSSRGSLNTEAFF. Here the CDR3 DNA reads TGTGCCAGCAGCTCAAGGGGCAGTCTAAACACTGAAGCTTTCTTT.

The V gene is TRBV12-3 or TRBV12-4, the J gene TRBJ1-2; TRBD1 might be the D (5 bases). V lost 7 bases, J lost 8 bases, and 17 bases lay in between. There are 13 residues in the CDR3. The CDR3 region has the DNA TGTGCCAGCAACTTGGGCAGGGAACGGGGCTACACCTTC. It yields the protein CASNLGRERGYTF.

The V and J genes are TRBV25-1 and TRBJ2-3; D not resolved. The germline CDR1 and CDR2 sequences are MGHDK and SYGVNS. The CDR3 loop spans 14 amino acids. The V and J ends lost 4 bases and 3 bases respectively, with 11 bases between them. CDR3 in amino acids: CASSGLQETDTQYF. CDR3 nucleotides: TGTGCCAGCAGTGGTCTGCAGGAGACAGATACGCAGTATTTT.

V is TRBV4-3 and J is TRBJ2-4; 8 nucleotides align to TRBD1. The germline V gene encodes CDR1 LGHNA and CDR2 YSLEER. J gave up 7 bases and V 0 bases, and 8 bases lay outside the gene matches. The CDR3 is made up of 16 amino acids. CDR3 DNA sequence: TGCGCCAGCAGCCAAGATCTTGGACAGGGAGGCAACATTCAGTACTTC. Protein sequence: CASSQDLGQGGNIQYF.

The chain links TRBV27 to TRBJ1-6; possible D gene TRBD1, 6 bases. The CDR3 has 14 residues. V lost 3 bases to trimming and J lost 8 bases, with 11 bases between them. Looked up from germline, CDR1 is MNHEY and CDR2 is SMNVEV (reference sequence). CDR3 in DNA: TGTGCCAGCAGTTTGACAGGAATTCATTCACCCCTCCACTTT. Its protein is CASSLTGIHSPLHF.

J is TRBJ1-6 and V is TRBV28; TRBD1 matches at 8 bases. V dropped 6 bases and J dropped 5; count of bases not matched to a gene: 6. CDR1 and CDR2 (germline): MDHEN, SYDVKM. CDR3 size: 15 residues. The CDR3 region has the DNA TGTGCCAGCAGCCTCCCGGGACAGGATAATTCACCCCTCCACTTT. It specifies CASSLPGQDNSPLHF.

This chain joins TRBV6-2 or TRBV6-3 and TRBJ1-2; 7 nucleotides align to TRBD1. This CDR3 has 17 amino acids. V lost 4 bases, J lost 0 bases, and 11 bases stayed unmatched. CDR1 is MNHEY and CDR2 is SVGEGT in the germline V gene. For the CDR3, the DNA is TGTGCCAGCAGTTTCCCGATCAACAGGGGAACTAACTATGGCTACACCTTC. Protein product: CASSFPINRGTNYGYTF.

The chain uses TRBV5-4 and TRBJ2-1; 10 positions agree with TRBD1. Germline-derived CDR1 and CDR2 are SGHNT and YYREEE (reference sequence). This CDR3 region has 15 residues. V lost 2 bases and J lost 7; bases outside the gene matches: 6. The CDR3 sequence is CASSFDRGRPNEQFF. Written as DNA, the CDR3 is TGTGCCAGCAGCTTCGACAGGGGGCGCCCGAATGAGCAGTTCTTC.

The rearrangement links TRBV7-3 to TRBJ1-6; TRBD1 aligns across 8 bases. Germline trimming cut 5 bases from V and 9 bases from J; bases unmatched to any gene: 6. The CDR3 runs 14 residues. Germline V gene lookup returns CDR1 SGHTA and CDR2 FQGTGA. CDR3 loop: CASSLGQAASPLHF. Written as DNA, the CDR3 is TGTGCCAGCAGCCTGGGACAGGCGGCTTCACCCCTCCACTTT.

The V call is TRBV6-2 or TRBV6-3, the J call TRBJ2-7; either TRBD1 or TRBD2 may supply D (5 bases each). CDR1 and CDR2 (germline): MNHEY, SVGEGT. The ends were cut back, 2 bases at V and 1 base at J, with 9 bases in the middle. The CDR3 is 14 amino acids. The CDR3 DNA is TGTGCCAGCAGTTACCAGGGAGAGTCCTACGAGCAGTACTTC. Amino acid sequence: CASSYQGESYEQYF.

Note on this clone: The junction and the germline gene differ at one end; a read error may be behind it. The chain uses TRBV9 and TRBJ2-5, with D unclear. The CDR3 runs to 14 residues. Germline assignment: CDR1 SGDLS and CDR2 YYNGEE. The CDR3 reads CASSVGAATNIQDF. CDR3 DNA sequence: TGTGCCAGCAGCGTAGGGGCAGCTACCAATATCCAAGACTTC. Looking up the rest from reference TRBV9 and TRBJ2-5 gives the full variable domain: DSGVTQTPKHLITATGQRVTLRCSPRSGDLSVYWYQQSLDQGLQFLIQYYNGEERAKGNILERFSAQQFPDLHSELNLSSLELGDSALYFCASSVGAATNIQDFGPGTRLLVL.

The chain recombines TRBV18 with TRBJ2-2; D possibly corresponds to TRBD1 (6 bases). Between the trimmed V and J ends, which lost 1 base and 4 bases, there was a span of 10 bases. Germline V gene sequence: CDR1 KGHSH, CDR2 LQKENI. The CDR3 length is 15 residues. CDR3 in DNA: TGTGCCAGCTCACCACGACAGGATTCCACCGGGGAGCTGTTTTTT. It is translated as CASSPRQDSTGELFF.

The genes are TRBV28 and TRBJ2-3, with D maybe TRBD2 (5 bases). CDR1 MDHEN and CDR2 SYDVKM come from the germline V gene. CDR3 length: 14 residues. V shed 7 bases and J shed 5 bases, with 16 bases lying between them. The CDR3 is CASTLFGGKDTQYF. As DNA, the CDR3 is TGTGCCAGCACCCTTTTTGGAGGTAAAGATACGCAGTATTTT.

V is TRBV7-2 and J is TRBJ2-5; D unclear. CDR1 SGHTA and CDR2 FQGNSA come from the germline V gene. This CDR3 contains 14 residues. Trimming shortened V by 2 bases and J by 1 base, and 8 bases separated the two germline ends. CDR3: CASSLFAAQETQYF. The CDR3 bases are TGTGCCAGCAGCTTATTCGCCGCCCAAGAGACCCAGTACTTC.

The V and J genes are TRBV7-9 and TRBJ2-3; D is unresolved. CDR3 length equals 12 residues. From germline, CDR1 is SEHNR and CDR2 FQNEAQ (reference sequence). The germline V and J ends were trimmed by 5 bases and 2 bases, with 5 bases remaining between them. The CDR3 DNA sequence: TGTGCCAGCAGCCCGATCACAGATACGCAGTATTTT. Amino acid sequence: CASSPITDTQYF.

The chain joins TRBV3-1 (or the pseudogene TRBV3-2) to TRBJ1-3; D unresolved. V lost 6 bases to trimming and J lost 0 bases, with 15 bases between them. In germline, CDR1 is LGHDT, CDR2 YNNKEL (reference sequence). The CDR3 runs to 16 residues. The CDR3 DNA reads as TGTGCCAGCAGTCTCGGAATACAGAGCTCTGGAAACACCATATATTTT. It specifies CASSLGIQSSGNTIYF.

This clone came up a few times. Here the CDR3 reads CASSQRQERGEQYF. The DNA for the CDR3 is TGTGCCAGCAGCCAACGGCAAGAAAGGGGCGAGCAGTACTTC. V is TRBV3-1 (or the pseudogene TRBV3-2) and J is TRBJ2-7; D perhaps matches TRBD1 (5 bases). Trimming pared 2 bases from V and 6 bases from J, leaving 14 bases between. The germline gives CDR1 LGHDT, CDR2 YNNKEL (reference sequence). This CDR3 has 14 residues.

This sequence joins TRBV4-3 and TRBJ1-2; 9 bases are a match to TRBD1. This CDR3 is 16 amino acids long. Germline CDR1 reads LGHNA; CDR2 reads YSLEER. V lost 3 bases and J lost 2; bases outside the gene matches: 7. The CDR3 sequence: CASSQDPGQGNYGYTF. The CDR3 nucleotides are TGCGCCAGCAGCCAGGATCCGGGACAGGGCAACTATGGCTACACCTTC.

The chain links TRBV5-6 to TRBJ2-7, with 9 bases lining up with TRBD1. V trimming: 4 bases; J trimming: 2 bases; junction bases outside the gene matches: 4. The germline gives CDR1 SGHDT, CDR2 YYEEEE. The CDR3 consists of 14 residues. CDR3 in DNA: TGTGCCAGCAGCCCGGGACAGGGACCCTACGAGCAGTACTTC. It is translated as CASSPGQGPYEQYF.

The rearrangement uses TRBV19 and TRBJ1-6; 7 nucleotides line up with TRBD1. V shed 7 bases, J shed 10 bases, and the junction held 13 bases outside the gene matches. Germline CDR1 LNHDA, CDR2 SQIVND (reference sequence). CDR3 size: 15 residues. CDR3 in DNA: TGTGCCAGTAAGACAGGGCAACTAGTATCCTCACCCCTCCACTTT. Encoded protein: CASKTGQLVSSPLHF.